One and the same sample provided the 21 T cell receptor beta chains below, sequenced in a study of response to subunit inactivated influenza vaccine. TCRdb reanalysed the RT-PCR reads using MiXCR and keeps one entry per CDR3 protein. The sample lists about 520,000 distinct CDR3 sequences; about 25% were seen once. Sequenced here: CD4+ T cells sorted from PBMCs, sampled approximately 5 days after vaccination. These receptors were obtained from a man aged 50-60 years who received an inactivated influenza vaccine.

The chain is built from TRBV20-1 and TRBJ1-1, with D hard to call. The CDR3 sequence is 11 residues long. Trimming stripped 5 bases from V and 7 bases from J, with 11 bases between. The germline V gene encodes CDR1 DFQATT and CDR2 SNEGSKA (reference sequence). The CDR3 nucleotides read TGCAGTGCTCCGGGGTCGGTTGAAGCTTTCTTT. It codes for CSAPGSVEAFF.

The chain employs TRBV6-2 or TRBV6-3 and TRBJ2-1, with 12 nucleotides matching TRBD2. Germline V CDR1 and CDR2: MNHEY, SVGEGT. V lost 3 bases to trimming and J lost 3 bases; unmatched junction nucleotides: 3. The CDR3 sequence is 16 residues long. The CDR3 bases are TGTGCCAGCAGTTATCGACTAGCGGGAGTCTACAATGAGCAGTTCTTC. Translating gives CASSYRLAGVYNEQFF.

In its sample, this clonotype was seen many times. The DNA for the CDR3 is TGTGCCAGCAGTCTCAGGGTTCCGGGACACACTGAAGCTTTCTTT. Encoded protein: CASSLRVPGHTEAFF. The chain combines TRBV12-3 or TRBV12-4 with TRBJ1-1; D perhaps matches TRBD1 (5 bases). The length of the CDR3 is 15 residues. Trimming pared 5 bases from V and 3 bases from J, leaving 16 bases between.

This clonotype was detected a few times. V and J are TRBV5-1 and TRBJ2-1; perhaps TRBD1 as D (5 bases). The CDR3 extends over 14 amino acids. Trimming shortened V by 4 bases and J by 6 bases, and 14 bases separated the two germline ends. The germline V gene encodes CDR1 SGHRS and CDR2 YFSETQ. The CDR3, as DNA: TGCGCCAGCAGCCCGGTAGGGCAGGGCAATGAGCAGTTCTTC. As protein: CASSPVGQGNEQFF.

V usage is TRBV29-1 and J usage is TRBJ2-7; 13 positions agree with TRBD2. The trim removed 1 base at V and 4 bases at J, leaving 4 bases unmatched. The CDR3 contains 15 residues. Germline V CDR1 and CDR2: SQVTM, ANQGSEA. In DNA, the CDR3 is TGCAGCGTTGAAGGGACTAGCGGGGGTCTGTACGAGCAGTACTTC. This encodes CSVEGTSGGLYEQYF.

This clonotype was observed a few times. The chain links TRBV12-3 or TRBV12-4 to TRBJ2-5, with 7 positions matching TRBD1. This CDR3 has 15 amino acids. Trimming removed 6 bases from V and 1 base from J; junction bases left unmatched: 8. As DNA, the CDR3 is TGTGCCAGCAGCCGCCCGAACAGGGGCCAAGAGACCCAGTACTTC. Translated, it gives CASSRPNRGQETQYF.

The CDR3 sequence: CASRKMGGTYEQYF. For the CDR3, the DNA is TGTGCCAGCAGAAAAATGGGGGGTACCTACGAGCAGTACTTC. The chain carries TRBV13 and TRBJ2-7; TRBD2 is a possible D gene (6 bases). CDR1 is PRHDT and CDR2 is FYEKMQ in the germline V gene (reference sequence). The CDR3 spans 14 residues. V was clipped by 6 bases and J by 2 bases, with 14 bases between them.

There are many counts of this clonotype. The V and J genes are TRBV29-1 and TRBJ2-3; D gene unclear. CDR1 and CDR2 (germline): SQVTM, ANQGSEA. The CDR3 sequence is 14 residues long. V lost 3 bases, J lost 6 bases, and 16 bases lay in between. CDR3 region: CSVEKTQPGDTQYF. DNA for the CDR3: TGCAGCGTTGAGAAGACCCAACCCGGGGATACGCAGTATTTT.

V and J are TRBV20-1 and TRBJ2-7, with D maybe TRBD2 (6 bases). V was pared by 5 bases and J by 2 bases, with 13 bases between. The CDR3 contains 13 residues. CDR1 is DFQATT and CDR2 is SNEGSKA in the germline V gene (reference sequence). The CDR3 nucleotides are TGCAGTGCTCCGGGGACTTCGGCCTACGAGCAGTACTTC. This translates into CSAPGTSAYEQYF.

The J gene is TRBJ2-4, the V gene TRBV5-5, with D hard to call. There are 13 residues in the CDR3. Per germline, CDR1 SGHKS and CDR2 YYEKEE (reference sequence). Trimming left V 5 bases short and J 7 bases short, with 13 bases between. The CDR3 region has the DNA TGTGCCAGCAGTTCGCTCACGGCTAACATTCAGTACTTC. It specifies CASSSLTANIQYF.

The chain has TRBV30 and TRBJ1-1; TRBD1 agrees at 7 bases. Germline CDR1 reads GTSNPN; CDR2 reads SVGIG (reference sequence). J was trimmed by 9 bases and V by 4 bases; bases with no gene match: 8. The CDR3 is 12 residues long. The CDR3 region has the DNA TGTGCCTGGACTCTACAGGGGAGGAAAGCTTTCTTT. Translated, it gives CAWTLQGRKAFF.

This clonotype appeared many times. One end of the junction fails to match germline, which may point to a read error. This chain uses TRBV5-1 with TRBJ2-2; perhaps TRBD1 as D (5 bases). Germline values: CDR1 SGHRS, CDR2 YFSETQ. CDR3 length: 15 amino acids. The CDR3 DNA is TGTGCCAGCAGTTTGGGGCAGGTGAACACCGGGGAGCTGTTTTTT. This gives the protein CASSLGQVNTGELFF.

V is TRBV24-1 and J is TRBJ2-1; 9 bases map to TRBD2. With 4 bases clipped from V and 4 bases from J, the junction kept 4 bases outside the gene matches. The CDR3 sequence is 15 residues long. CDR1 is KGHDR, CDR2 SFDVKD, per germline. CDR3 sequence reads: CATSESLAGYNEQFF. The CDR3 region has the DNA TGTGCCACCAGTGAATCTCTAGCGGGGTACAATGAGCAGTTCTTC.

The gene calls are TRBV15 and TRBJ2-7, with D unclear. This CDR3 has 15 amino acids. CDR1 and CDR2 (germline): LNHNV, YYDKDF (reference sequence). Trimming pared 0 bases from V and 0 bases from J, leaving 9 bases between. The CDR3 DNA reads TGTGCCACCAGCAGAGAGTCGGGTGGCTCCTACGAGCAGTACTTC. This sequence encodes CATSRESGGSYEQYF.

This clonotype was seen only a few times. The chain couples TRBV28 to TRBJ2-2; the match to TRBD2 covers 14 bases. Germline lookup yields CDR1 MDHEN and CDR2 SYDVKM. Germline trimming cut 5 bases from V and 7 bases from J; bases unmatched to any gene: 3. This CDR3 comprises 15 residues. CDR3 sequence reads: CASSRGLAGDGELFF. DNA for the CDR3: TGTGCCAGCAGTAGGGGACTAGCGGGAGACGGGGAGCTGTTTTTT.

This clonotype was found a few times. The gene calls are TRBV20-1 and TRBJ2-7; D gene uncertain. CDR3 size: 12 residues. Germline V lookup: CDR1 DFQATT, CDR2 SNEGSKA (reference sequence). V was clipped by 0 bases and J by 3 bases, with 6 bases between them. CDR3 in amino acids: CSAREPNYEQYF. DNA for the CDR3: TGCAGTGCTAGAGAACCGAACTACGAGCAGTACTTC.

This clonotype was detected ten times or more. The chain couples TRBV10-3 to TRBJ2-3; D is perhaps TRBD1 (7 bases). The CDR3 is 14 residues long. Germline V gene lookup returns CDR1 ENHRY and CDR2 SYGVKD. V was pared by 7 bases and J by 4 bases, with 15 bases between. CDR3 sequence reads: CAIKEGAQADTQYF. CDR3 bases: TGTGCCATCAAGGAGGGGGCGCAAGCAGATACGCAGTATTTT.

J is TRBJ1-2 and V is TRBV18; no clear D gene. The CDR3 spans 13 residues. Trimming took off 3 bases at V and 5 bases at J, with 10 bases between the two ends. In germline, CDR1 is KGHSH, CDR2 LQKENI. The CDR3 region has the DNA TGTGCCAGCTCACCGGACGGAAGATATGGCTACACCTTC. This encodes CASSPDGRYGYTF.

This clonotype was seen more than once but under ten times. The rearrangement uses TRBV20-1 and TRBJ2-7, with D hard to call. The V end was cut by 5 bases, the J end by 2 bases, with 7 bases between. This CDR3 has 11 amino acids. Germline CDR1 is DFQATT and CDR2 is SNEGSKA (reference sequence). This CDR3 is CSAGPAYEQYF. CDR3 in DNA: TGCAGTGCTGGGCCTGCCTACGAGCAGTACTTC.

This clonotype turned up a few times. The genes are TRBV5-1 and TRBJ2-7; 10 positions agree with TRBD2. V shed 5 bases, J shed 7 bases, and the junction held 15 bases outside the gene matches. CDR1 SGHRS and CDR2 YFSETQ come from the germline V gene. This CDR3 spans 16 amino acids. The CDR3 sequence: CASRSGTSAQGREQYF. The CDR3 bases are TGCGCCAGCAGGTCCGGGACTAGCGCCCAGGGGAGAGAGCAGTACTTC.

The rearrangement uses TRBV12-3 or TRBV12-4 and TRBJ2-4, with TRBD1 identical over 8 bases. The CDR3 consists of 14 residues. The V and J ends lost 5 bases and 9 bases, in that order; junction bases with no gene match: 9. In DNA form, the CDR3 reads TGTGCCAGCAGTGGACAGGGAAGGAAGGGCATTCAGTACTTC. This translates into CASSGQGRKGIQYF.